One sample yielded the 15 T cell receptor beta chains listed below, sequenced in a study of cytomegalovirus exposure and HLA in healthy donors. It was with 60 Vbeta and 13 Jbeta primers that the PCR ran. Data came from immunoSEQ multiplex PCR; TCRdb stores just in-frame clones and leaves some out. The repertoire consists of more than 35,000 clones, with over 40% occurring once and the leading ten covering 6.2%. The sample consisted of PBMCs. Receptors originate from a woman aged 40 to 50 in good health and CMV-seropositive.

The DNA for the CDR3 is TGCGCCAGCAGCCCCTCCGGGACTAGCGGGGGGGCCACTTCCTACAATGAGCAGTTCTTC. Its protein product is CASSPSGTSGGATSYNEQFF. This chain joins TRBV4-1 and TRBJ2-1; 16 bases align to TRBD2. The ends lost 4 bases at V and 1 base at J; junction bases unmatched: 10. The CDR3 contains 20 residues. Germline V gene lookup returns CDR1 MGHRA and CDR2 YSYEKL.

This clone is labeled large. The rearrangement links TRBV6-1 to TRBJ2-5, with D hard to call. V dropped 6 bases and J dropped 0 bases, with 11 bases sitting between them. Germline values: CDR1 MNHNS, CDR2 SASEGT. The CDR3 contains 14 residues. This CDR3 is CASRAQIYQETQYF. For the CDR3, the DNA is TGTGCCAGCAGAGCACAGATTTACCAAGAGACCCAGTACTTC.

The chain has TRBV5-6 and TRBJ2-7; 8 nucleotides line up with TRBD2. Germline loops: CDR1 SGHDT, CDR2 YYEEEE. The CDR3 runs 14 residues. The ends lost 2 bases at V and 7 bases at J; junction bases unmatched: 8. The CDR3 here is CASSLRAGVREQYF. The CDR3 coding sequence is TGTGCCAGCAGCTTACGAGCGGGGGTGCGGGAGCAGTACTTC. Full variable domain (remainder filled in from reference TRBV5-6 and TRBJ2-7): DAGVTQSPTHLIKTRGQQVTLRCSPKSGHDTVSWYQQALGQGPQFIFQYYEEEERQRGNFPDRFSGHQFPNYSSELNVNALLLGDSALYLCASSLRAGVREQYFGPGTRLTVT.

CDR3 coding DNA: TGCGCCAGCAGCACCCTGGACAGGATCCTAGGCGAGCAGTACTTC. It translates to CASSTLDRILGEQYF. The genes are TRBV4-1 and TRBJ2-7; the match to TRBD1 covers 7 bases. Losses at the gene ends were 5 bases for V and 6 bases for J; bases not matched to a gene: 13. CDR3 length: 15 amino acids. Germline CDR1 is MGHRA and CDR2 is YSYEKL.

This chain joins TRBV15 and TRBJ2-1; 10 bases align to TRBD1. J gave up 8 bases and V 0 bases, and 4 bases lay outside the gene matches. The CDR3 covers 15 residues. Germline V gene data show CDR1 as LNHNV and CDR2 as YYDKDF (reference sequence). CDR3 sequence (DNA): TGTGCCACCAGCAGAGAGGGGACAGGGGATTATGAGCAGTTCTTC. This translates into CATSREGTGDYEQFF.

The J gene is TRBJ1-2, the V gene TRBV18, with TRBD1 identical over 7 bases. This CDR3 is 14 amino acids long. Germline V CDR1 and CDR2: KGHSH, LQKENI. V lost 4 bases to trimming and J lost 6 bases; unmatched junction nucleotides: 8. Written as DNA, the CDR3 is TGTGCCAGCTCACTGCCCGGGACAGCCAATGGCTACACCTTC. Translation: CASSLPGTANGYTF.

This clone occurred a few times. The V call is TRBV7-6, the J call TRBJ2-5; TRBD2 matches 7 bases. The CDR3 runs to 15 residues. V was clipped by 5 bases and J by 1 base; unmatched bases: 7. Germline CDR1 reads SGHVS; CDR2 reads FNYEAQ. The CDR3 sequence is CASSMTRGVQETQYF. The CDR3, as DNA: TGTGCCAGCAGCATGACCCGGGGGGTCCAAGAGACCCAGTACTTC.

The chain carries TRBV2 and TRBJ2-1; D possibly corresponds to TRBD2 (5 bases). There are 12 residues in the CDR3. V was trimmed by 8 bases and J by 7 bases, leaving 12 bases between them. Germline V CDR1 and CDR2: SNHLY, FYNNEI. The CDR3 nucleotides are TGTGCCAGCTCCTTTCGGGGAAATGAGCAGTTCTTC. Translating it yields CASSFRGNEQFF. Variable domain in full (rest from reference TRBV2 and TRBJ2-1): EPEVTQTPSHQVTQMGQEVILRCVPISNHLYFYWYRQILGQKVEFLVSFYNNEISEKSEIFDDQFSVERPDGSNFTLKIRSTKLEDSAMYFCASSFRGNEQFFGPGTRLTVL.

V usage is TRBV11-3 and J usage is TRBJ1-1; D is possibly TRBD1 (6 bases). CDR3 size: 13 residues. Germline loops: CDR1 SGHNT, CDR2 YENEEA. The V end was cut by 5 bases, the J end by 2 bases, with 9 bases between. The CDR3, as DNA: TGTGCCAGCAGCCAGGGGAGAAACACTGAAGCTTTCTTT. Amino acids: CASSQGRNTEAFF.

The V gene is TRBV9, the J gene TRBJ1-1; no reliable D call. CDR3 length: 12 residues. V lost 3 bases and J lost 0, with 3 bases in between. Germline V gene lookup returns CDR1 SGDLS and CDR2 YYNGEE. The CDR3 protein is CASSAMNTEAFF. In nucleotides, the CDR3 is TGTGCCAGCAGCGCAATGAACACTGAAGCTTTCTTT.

This chain uses TRBV10-3 with TRBJ2-1; TRBD2 aligns across 7 bases. The CDR3 totals 16 residues. The junction had 4 bases not matched to a gene; V was cut back by 0 bases and J by 2 bases. Germline CDR1 reads ENHRY; CDR2 reads SYGVKD. The CDR3 loop reads CAISESGGGTYNEQFF. The CDR3 DNA sequence: TGTGCCATCAGTGAGTCTGGCGGGGGAACCTACAATGAGCAGTTCTTC.

The chain couples TRBV4-3 to TRBJ2-3; possible D gene TRBD2, 6 bases. The CDR3 spans 15 residues. Germline V gives CDR1 LGHNA, CDR2 YSLEER. V lost 6 bases, J lost 4 bases, and 17 bases lay in between. The CDR3: CASSPKPQRADTQYF. CDR3 DNA: TGCGCCAGCAGTCCAAAACCTCAGCGGGCAGATACGCAGTATTTT.

This chain joins TRBV4-1 and TRBJ1-1, with D uncertain. Trimming pared 2 bases from V and 1 base from J, leaving 5 bases between. In germline, CDR1 is MGHRA, CDR2 YSYEKL. The CDR3 spans 13 residues. As DNA, the CDR3 is TGCGCCAGCAGCCAATTAAAGAACACTGAAGCTTTCTTT. Amino acids: CASSQLKNTEAFF.

J is TRBJ2-1 and V is TRBV12-5; 7 positions match TRBD1. The CDR3 consists of 13 residues. Looked up from germline, CDR1 is LGHNT and CDR2 is FRNRAP. V dropped 5 bases and J dropped 8; count of bases not matched to a gene: 6. The CDR3 bases are TGTGCTAGTGGTGCCTACAGGGGCCATGAGCAGTTCTTC. Residues: CASGAYRGHEQFF.

This clone appeared a few times. V usage is TRBV28 and J usage is TRBJ1-6, with D maybe TRBD1 (6 bases). CDR3 length: 12 residues. Trimming pared 9 bases from V and 8 bases from J, leaving 11 bases between. CDR1 and CDR2 (germline): MDHEN, SYDVKM. The CDR3 DNA is TGTGCCAGACAGGGAAGGGATTCACCCCTCCACTTT. It codes for CARQGRDSPLHF.